This TCR beta chain is drawn from a study of blood T cells in healthy people across ages. Study conclusions and caveats: Observed TCR beta diversity showed a strong correlation with the percentage of naive T cells as measured by flow cytometry. TCR beta diversity, measured per million T cells, fell in a roughly linear way with age.

The CDR3 consists of 16 residues. CDR1 and CDR2 (germline): MGHDK, SYGVNS. Trimming cost V 2 bases and J 0 bases, with 11 bases left between them. It was with a sample-barcoded 5' primer and a J-beta primer mix that a second PCR of roughly 7 to 12 cycles was run. TCRdb processed the 5' RACE reads anew with MiXCR; each CDR3 protein has one entry. This sample has about 630,000 distinct CDR3 sequences, with approximately 21% found just once. Regarding this clonotype: The antigen is not known.

The clonotype comes from a man aged 70 or older in good health. The rearrangement uses TRBV25-1 and TRBJ1-3; a possible D gene is TRBD1 (5 bases). The sequencing sample was made of blood. The CDR3 loop is CASSELDTSSGNTIYF. In nucleotides, the CDR3 is TGTGCCAGCAGTGAACTGGACACGAGCTCTGGAAACACCATATATTTT.